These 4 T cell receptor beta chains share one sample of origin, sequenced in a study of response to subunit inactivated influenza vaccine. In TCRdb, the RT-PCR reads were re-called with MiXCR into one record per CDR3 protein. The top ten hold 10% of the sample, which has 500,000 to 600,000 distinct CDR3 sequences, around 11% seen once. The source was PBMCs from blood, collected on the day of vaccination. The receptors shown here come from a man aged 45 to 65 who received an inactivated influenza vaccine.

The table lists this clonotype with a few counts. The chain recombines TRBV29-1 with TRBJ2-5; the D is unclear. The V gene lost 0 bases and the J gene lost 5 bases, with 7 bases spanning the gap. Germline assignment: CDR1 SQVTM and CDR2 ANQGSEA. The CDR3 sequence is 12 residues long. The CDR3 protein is CSVEDSRETQYF. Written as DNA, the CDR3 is TGCAGCGTTGAAGACAGCAGGGAGACCCAGTACTTC.

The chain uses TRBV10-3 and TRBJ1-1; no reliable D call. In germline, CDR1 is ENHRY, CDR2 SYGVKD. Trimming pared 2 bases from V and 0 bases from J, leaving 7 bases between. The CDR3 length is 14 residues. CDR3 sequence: CAISEHGVNTEAFF. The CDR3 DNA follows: TGTGCCATCAGTGAGCACGGGGTGAACACTGAAGCTTTCTTT.

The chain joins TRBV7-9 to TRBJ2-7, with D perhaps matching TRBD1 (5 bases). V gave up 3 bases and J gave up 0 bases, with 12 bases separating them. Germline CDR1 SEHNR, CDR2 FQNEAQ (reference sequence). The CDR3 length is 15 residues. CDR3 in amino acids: CASSFVTGSSYEQYF. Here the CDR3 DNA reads TGTGCCAGCAGCTTCGTTACAGGAAGCTCCTACGAGCAGTACTTC. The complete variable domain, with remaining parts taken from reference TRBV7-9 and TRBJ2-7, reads DTGVSQNPRHKITKRGQNVTFRCDPISEHNRLYWYRQTLGQGPEFLTYFQNEAQLEKSRLLSDRFSAERPKGSFSTLEIQRTEQGDSAMYLCASSFVTGSSYEQYFGPGTRLTVT.

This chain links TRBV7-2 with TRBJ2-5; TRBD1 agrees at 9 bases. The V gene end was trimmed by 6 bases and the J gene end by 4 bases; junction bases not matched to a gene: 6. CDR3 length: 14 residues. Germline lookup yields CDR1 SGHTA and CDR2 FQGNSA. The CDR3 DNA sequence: TGTGCCAGCAGTCGAAACAGGGGGCGAGAGACCCAGTACTTC. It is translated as CASSRNRGRETQYF. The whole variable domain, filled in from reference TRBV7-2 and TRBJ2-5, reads GAGVSQSPSNKVTEKGKDVELRCDPISGHTALYWYRQSLGQGLEFLIYFQGNSAPDKSGLPSDRFSAERTGGSVSTLTIQRTQQEDSAVYLCASSRNRGRETQYFGPGTRLLVL.